Listed below are T cell receptor beta chains from one sample, sequenced in a study of blood T cell repertoires in COVID-19. Clones were sequenced by immunoSEQ multiplex PCR, and TCRdb holds only the in-frame ones, with some missing. This sample yields hundreds of thousands of clones, of which approximately 78% are seen a single time; 9.5% to 15% belongs to the top ten. The sample was peripheral blood. Receptor source: an older woman with active or convalescent COVID-19. CDR3s include the opening cysteine and the closing phenylalanine or tryptophan. The D gene is left open where the match is weak. Part of the rows lack a size; the others show once, few, many or a class for expanded clones.

>NA|TRBV3-1/TRBV3-2|NA|TRBJ1-1
CASSRAGGTEAFF
TGTGCCAGCAGCCGGGCGGGGGGCACTGAAGCTTTCTTT
>NA|TRBV6-5|NA|TRBJ1-1
CASSSYPGNTEAFF
TGTGCCAGCAGTTCCTACCCGGGGAACACTGAAGCTTTCTTT
>NA|TRBV9|many|TRBJ1-2
CASSVGPSTQNYGYTF
TGTGCCAGCAGCGTAGGCCCCTCGACACAGAACTATGGCTACACCTTC
>NA|TRBV11-2|NA|TRBJ1-1
CASSLPGGTEAFF
TGTGCCAGCAGCTTGCCAGGTGGCACTGAAGCTTTCTTT
>NA|TRBV6-5|once|TRBJ1-3
CASRDNSNSGNTIYF
TGTGCCAGCAGAGATAACTCCAACTCTGGAAACACCATATATTTT
>TRBD2|TRBV18|NA|TRBJ2-5
CASSPSGGPETQYF
TGTGCCAGCTCGCCTTCGGGGGGGCCGGAGACCCAGTACTTC
>NA|TRBV30|few|TRBJ1-4
CAWSRGEKLFF
TGTGCCTGGAGTAGAGGAGAAAAACTGTTTTTT
>TRBD2|TRBV4-3|NA|TRBJ2-7
CASSPLAGGVYEQYF
TGCGCCAGCAGCCCCCTAGCGGGGGGGGTCTACGAGCAGTACTTC
>TRBD2|TRBV3-1/TRBV3-2|NA|TRBJ2-4
CASSQSDRLAGGKNIQYF
TGTGCCAGCAGCCAATCCGACCGACTAGCGGGGGGCAAAAACATTCAGTACTTC
>TRBD1|TRBV6-5|NA|TRBJ2-7
CASSYSGQGALDEQYF
TGTGCCAGCAGTTACTCAGGACAGGGGGCTCTCGACGAGCAGTACTTC
>NA|TRBV19|once|TRBJ1-2
CASSAGFGYTF
TGTGCCAGTAGCGCAGGGTTTGGCTACACCTTC
>NA|TRBV5-4|NA|TRBJ1-1
CASSRPQENTEAFF
TGTGCCAGCAGCAGACCACAGGAGAACACTGAAGCTTTCTTT
>TRBD1|TRBV11-2|NA|TRBJ1-1
CASSWTGGAVRTEAFF
TGTGCCAGCAGCTGGACAGGGGGCGCAGTTAGGACTGAAGCTTTCTTT
>TRBD1|TRBV14|NA|TRBJ1-5
CASSGTGGQPQHF
TGTGCCAGCAGCGGGACAGGGGGTCAGCCCCAGCATTTT
>NA|TRBV4-3|few|TRBJ1-6
CASSQGRVTVSPLHF
TGCGCCAGCAGCCAAGGCAGGGTAACTGTCTCACCCCTCCACTTT
>TRBD2|TRBV5-1|NA|TRBJ2-5
CASSLWGGKLQETQYF
TGCGCCAGCAGCTTGTGGGGGGGTAAACTCCAAGAGACCCAGTACTTC
>NA|TRBV2|NA|TRBJ2-6
CASSPSGANVLTF
TGTGCCAGCAGCCCTTCTGGGGCCAACGTCCTGACTTTC
>TRBD1|TRBV7-9|NA|TRBJ1-4
CASSLMMGQGSTNEKLFF
TGTGCCAGCAGCTTAATGATGGGACAGGGGTCAACTAATGAAAAACTGTTTTTT
>TRBD1|TRBV7-8|NA|TRBJ1-2
CASSLALEGAWGYTF
TGTGCCAGCAGCTTAGCCCTGGAGGGGGCTTGGGGCTACACCTTC
>NA|TRBV6-5|NA|TRBJ2-2
CASSYQAPNTGELFF
TGTGCCAGCAGTTACCAGGCACCGAACACCGGGGAGCTGTTTTTT
>TRBD1|TRBV5-1|NA|TRBJ1-2
CASSVGQGGPSIF
TGCGCCAGCAGCGTAGGACAGGGGGGCCCTTCTATCTTC
>NA|TRBV6-2/TRBV6-3|NA|TRBJ2-2
CASSSQGGDTGELFF
TGTGCCAGCAGTTCGCAGGGTGGGGACACCGGGGAGCTGTTTTTT
>NA|TRBV30|NA|TRBJ1-4
CAWSVQGMGEKLFF
TGTGCCTGGAGTGTACAGGGTATGGGTGAAAAACTGTTTTTT
>NA|TRBV28|few|TRBJ1-2
CASSFGSGANYGYTF
TGTGCCAGCAGTTTTGGTTCGGGGGCTAACTATGGCTACACCTTC